This is a list of T cell receptor beta chains from one sample in a study of radiotherapy plus CTLA-4 blockade in lung cancer. Only in-frame clones appear in the TCRdb table, and some are missing; sequencing was by immunoSEQ multiplex PCR. Of tens of thousands of clones in the sample, around 87% were seen once. The sequences come from peripheral blood, collected from a patient treated with radiotherapy plus ipilimumab. These receptors originate from a human donor with non-small cell lung cancer who had a partial response to radiotherapy plus ipilimumab. Both conserved end residues are trimmed from each CDR3. D genes are given only for firm matches.

D gene	V gene	CDR3 protein
TRBD1	TRBV4-3	ASSQMVSDRVYTGELF
TRBD2	TRBV15	ATSRVSSGIETQY
-	TRBV30	AWSVISGYGYT
TRBD1	TRBV4-1	ASSRTGSTEAF
-	TRBV14	ASSPERRALNTEAF
-	TRBV19	ASSMSGGSETQY
TRBD1	TRBV5-4	ASSLRQGRLKYGYT
-	TRBV5-1	ASSLREPTDTQY
TRBD2	TRBV28	ASSPLADLYNEQF
-	TRBV14	ASSQDWASSYEQY